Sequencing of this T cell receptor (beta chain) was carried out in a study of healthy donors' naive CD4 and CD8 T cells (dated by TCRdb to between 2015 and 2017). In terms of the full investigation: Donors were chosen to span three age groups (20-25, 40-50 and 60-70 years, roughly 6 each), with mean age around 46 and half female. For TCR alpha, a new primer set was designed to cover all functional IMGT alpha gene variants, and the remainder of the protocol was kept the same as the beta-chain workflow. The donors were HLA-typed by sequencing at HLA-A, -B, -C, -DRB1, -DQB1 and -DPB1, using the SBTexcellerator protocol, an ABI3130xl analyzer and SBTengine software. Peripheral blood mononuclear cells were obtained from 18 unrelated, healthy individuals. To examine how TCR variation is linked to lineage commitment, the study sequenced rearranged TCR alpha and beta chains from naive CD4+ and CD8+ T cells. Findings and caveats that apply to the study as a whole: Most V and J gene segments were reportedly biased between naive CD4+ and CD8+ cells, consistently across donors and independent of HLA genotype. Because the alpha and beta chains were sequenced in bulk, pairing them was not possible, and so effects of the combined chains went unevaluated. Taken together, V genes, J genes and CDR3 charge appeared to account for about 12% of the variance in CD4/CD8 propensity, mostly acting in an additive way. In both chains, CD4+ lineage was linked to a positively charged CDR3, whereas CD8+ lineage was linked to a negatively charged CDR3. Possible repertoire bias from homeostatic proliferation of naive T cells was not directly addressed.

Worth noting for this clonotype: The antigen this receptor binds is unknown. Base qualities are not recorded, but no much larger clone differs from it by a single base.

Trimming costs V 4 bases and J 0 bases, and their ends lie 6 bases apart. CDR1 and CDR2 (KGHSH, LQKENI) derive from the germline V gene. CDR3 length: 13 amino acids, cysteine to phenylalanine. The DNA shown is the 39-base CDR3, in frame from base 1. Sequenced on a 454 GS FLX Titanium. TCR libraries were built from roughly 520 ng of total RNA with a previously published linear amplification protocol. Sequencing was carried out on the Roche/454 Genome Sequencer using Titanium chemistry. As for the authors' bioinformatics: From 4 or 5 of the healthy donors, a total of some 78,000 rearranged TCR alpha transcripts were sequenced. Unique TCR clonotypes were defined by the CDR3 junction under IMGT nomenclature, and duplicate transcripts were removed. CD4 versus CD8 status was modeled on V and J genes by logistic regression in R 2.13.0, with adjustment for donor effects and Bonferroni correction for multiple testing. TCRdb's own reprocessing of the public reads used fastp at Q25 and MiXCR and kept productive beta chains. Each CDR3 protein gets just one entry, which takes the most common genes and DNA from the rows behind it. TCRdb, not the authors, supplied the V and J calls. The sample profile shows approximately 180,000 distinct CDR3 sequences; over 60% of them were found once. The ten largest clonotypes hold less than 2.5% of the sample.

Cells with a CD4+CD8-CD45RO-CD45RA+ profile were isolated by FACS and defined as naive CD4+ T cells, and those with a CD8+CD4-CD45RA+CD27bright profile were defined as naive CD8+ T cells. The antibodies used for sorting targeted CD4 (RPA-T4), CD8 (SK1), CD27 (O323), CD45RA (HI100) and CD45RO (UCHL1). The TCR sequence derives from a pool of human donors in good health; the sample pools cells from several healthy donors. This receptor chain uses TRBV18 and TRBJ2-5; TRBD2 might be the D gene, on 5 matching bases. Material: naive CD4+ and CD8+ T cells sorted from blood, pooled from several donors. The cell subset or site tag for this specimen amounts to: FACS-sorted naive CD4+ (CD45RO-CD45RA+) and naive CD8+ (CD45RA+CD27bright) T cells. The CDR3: CASSREYQETQYF. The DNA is TGTGCCAGCTCACGGGAGTACCAAGAGACCCAGTACTTC.